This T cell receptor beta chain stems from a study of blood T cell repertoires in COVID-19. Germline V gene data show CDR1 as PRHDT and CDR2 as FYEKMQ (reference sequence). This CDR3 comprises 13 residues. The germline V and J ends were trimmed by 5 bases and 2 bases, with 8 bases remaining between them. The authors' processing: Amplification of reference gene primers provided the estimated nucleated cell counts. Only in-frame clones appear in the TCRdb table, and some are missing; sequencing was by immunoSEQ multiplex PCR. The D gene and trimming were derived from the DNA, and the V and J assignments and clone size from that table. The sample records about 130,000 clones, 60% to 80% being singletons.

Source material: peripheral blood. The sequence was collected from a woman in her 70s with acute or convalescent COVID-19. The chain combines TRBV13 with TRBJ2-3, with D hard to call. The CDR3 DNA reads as TGTGCCAGCAGCCCAACAGACACAGATACGCAGTATTTT. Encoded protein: CASSPTDTDTQYF.